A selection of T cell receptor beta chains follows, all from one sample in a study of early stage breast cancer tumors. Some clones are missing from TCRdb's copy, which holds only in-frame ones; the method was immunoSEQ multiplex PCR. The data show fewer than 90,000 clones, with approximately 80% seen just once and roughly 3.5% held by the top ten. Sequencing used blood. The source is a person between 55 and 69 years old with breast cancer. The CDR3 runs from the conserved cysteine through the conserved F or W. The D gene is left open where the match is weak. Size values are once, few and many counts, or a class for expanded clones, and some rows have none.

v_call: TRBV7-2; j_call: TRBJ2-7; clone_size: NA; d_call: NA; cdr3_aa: CASSLVGDSVYEQYF; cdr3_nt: TGTGCCAGCAGCTTAGTCGGGGATAGCGTCTACGAGCAGTACTTC
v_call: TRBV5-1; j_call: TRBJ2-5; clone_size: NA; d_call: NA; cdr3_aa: CASSKGHNQETQYF; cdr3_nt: TGCGCCAGCAGCAAAGGACACAACCAAGAGACCCAGTACTTC
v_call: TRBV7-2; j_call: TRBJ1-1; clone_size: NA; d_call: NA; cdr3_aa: CASSIDSVAEAFF; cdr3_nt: TGTGCCAGCAGCATTGACAGTGTAGCTGAAGCTTTCTTT
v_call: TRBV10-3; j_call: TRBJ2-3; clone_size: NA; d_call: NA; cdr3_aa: CAISERQGRADTQYF; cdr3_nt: TGTGCCATCAGTGAAAGGCAGGGTAGGGCAGATACGCAGTATTTT
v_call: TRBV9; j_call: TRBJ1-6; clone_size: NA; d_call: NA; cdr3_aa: CASSPPESSYNSPLHF; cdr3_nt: TGTGCCAGCAGCCCCCCCGAGAGCTCCTATAATTCACCCCTCCACTTT
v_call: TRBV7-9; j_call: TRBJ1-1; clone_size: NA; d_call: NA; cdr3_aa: CASSLVISNTEAFF; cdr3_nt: TGTGCCAGCAGCTTAGTCATATCGAACACTGAAGCTTTCTTT
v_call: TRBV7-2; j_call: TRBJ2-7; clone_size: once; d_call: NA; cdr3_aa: CASSLDSLFQLSGPGEQYF; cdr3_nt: TGTGCCAGCAGCTTAGATTCCTTATTTCAACTTAGCGGCCCCGGGGAGCAGTACTTC
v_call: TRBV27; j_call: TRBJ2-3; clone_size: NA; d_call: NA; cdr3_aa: CASSREGTDTQYF; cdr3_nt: TGTGCCAGCAGTCGGGAAGGAACAGATACGCAGTATTTT
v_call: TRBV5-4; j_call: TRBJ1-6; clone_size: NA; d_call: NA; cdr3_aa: CASTYMVGSGYNSPLHF; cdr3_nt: TGTGCCAGCACTTACATGGTGGGGTCGGGGTATAATTCACCCCTCCACTTT
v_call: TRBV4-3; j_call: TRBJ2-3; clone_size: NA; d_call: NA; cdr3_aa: CASSQARQGTQYF; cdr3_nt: TGCGCCAGCAGCCAAGCGCGGCAAGGGACGCAGTATTTT
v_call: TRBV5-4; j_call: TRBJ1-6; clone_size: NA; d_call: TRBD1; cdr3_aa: CASSSGKQGLLGYSPLHF; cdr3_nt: TGTGCCAGCAGCTCCGGTAAACAGGGGTTGCTTGGATATTCACCCCTCCACTTT
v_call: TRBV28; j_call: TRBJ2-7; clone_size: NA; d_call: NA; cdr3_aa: CATLPTGLSSYEQYF; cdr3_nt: TGTGCCACCCTGCCGACAGGACTAAGCTCCTACGAGCAGTACTTC
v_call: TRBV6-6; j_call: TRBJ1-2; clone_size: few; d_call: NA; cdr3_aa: CASSARDYGYTF; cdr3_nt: TGTGCCAGCAGTGCCCGGGATTATGGCTACACCTTC
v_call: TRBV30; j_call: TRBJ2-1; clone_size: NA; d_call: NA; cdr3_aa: CAWGPGRYNEQFF; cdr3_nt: TGTGCCTGGGGACCCGGCCGGTACAATGAGCAGTTCTTC
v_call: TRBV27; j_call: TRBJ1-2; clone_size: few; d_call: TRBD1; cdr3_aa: CASSLSGQGARGYTF; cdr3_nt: TGTGCCAGCAGTTTATCGGGACAGGGGGCGCGGGGCTACACCTTC
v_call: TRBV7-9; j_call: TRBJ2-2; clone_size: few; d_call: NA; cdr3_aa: CASSGFAGELFF; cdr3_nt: TGTGCCAGCAGCGGGTTCGCCGGGGAGCTGTTTTTT
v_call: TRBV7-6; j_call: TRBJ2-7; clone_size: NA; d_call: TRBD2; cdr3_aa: CASSWEGDAYEQYF; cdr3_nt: TGTGCCAGCAGCTGGGAGGGTGATGCCTACGAGCAGTACTTC
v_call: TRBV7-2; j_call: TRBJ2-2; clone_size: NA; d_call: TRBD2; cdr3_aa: CASRRGAVQGELFF; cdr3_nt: TGTGCCAGCAGGCGGGGGGCAGTACAAGGGGAGCTGTTTTTT
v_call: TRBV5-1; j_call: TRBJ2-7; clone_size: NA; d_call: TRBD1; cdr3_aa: CASSLVAAGGEQYF; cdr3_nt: TGCGCCAGCAGCTTGGTTGCGGCAGGGGGCGAGCAGTACTTC
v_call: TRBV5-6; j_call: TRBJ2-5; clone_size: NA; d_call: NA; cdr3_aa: CASSWDRPETQYF; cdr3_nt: TGTGCCAGCAGCTGGGACCGCCCAGAGACCCAGTACTTC
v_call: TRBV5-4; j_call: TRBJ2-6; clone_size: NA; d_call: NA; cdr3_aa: CASSLTFSGANVLTF; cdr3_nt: TGTGCCAGCAGCTTGACTTTCTCTGGGGCCAACGTCCTGACTTTC
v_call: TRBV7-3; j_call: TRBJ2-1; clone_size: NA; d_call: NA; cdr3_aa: CASSLGVTGVGNEQFF; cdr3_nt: TGTGCCAGCAGCCTAGGGGTCACGGGAGTGGGGAATGAGCAGTTCTTC
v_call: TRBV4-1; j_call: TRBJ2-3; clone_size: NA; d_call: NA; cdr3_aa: CASSQVVGLDTQYF; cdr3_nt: TGCGCCAGCAGCCAAGTGGTAGGATTAGATACGCAGTATTTT
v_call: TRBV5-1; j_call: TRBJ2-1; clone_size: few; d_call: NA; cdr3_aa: CASSSDGLNEQFF; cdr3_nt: TGCGCCAGCAGCTCGGACGGACTAAATGAGCAGTTCTTC
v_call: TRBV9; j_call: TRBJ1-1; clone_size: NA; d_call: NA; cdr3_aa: CASSPPPARLDTEAFF; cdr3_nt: TGTGCCAGCAGCCCGCCACCGGCCAGGTTGGACACTGAAGCTTTCTTT
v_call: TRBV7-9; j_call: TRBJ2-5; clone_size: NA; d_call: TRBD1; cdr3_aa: CASSSPGQGARETQYF; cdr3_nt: TGTGCCAGCAGCTCACCGGGACAGGGGGCACGAGAGACCCAGTACTTC